This T cell receptor beta chain was sequenced for a study of brain metastases from non-small cell lung cancer. The repertoire was sequenced with immunoSEQ multiplex PCR; TCRdb's copy has only in-frame clones and lacks some. Here the sample spans approximately 710 clones, around 83% being singletons. Trimming shortened V by 3 bases and J by 2 bases, and 12 bases separated the two germline ends. The CDR3 totals 15 residues. Germline values: CDR1 SGDLS, CDR2 YYNGEE. Sample: primary lung tumor tissue. The gene calls are TRBV9 and TRBJ1-5; possibly TRBD1 for D (6 bases). This receptor was identified in a donor at least 40 years old with non-small cell lung cancer. CDR3 amino acids: CASSAGQFGNQPQHF. CDR3 in DNA: TGTGCCAGCAGCGCTGGACAGTTTGGCAATCAGCCCCAGCATTTT. Combining the CDR3 with reference TRBV9 and TRBJ1-5 gives the whole variable domain DSGVTQTPKHLITATGQRVTLRCSPRSGDLSVYWYQQSLDQGLQFLIQYYNGEERAKGNILERFSAQQFPDLHSELNLSSLELGDSALYFCASSAGQFGNQPQHFGDGTRLSIL.